This T cell receptor (beta chain) was obtained from a study of blood T cells in healthy people across ages. Trimming removed 5 bases from V and 3 bases from J, with 10 bases in between. Germline assignment: CDR1 SGHTA and CDR2 FQGNSA. The length of the CDR3 is 13 residues. Sample-barcoded 5' priming and a J-beta primer mix drove a second PCR of roughly 6 to 12 cycles. Each TCR beta cDNA got a 12-nucleotide random molecular identifier. MiXCR was run by TCRdb on the 5' RACE reads, yielding one entry per CDR3 protein. The data hold about 930,000 distinct CDR3 sequences, with about 29% observed a single time. These data also formed part of another study, on T cells of mothers and their children.

The gene calls are TRBV7-2 and TRBJ1-1, with D tentatively TRBD1 (5 bases). The source of this sequence is a woman in her 40s in good health. Sequenced sample: blood. CDR3 sequence: CASSIQEYTEAFF. The CDR3 nucleotides are TGTGCCAGCAGCATACAGGAATACACTGAAGCTTTCTTT.